This T cell receptor beta chain was documented in a study of T cells in Graves' hyperthyroidism and ophthalmopathy. Based on clinical symptoms, serum thyroxine and TRAb, thyroid ultrasound and orbital computed tomography, diagnoses were reached. This clonotype was recorded many times. CDR1 SNHLY and CDR2 FYNNEI come from the germline V gene. Trimming pared 7 bases from V and 2 bases from J, leaving 11 bases between. The CDR3 is 13 amino acids. The CDR3 regions of TCR beta were amplified from RNA transcripts. The HTBI set primed first-round TCR CDR3 RT-PCR. In TCRdb, the multiplex PCR reads were re-called with MiXCR into one record per CDR3 protein. The sample includes 380,000 or so distinct CDR3 sequences, about 13% seen only once; the top ten take about a fifth.

J is TRBJ1-1 and V is TRBV2; no definite D call. The source material was blood. The sequence came from a man aged 25-45 years with Graves' hyperthyroidism that later progressed to Graves' ophthalmopathy. The CDR3 DNA follows: TGTGCCAGCATCCTCGAAGGAAACACTGAAGCTTTCTTT. Its translation: CASILEGNTEAFF.